This is a list of T cell receptor beta chains from one sample in a study of Graves' ophthalmopathy and Graves' hyperthyroidism. TCRdb reprocessed the multiplex PCR reads via MiXCR and lists one record per CDR3 protein. The sample holds about 410,000 distinct CDR3 sequences, around 16% seen once. Sequences were obtained from peripheral blood. The receptors were sampled from a woman aged 18 to 35 with Graves' ophthalmopathy. The CDR3 runs from the conserved cysteine through the conserved F or W. Each record gives: V gene, J gene, clone size, D gene, CDR3 DNA, CDR3 protein. A D gene is named only where the DNA matches it firmly. Rows may omit the clone size; those that give it use once, few, many or a size class.

v_call: TRBV20-1; j_call: TRBJ2-7; clone_size: -; d_call: -; cdr3_nt: TGCAGTGCTAGAGATCCGCTAGCCCCCTACGAGCAGTACTTC; cdr3_aa: CSARDPLAPYEQYF
v_call: TRBV12-3/TRBV12-4; j_call: TRBJ1-6; clone_size: many; d_call: TRBD1; cdr3_nt: TGTGCCAGCAGTTTCCCGACAGGGAGCTCCTATAATTCACCCCTCCACTTT; cdr3_aa: CASSFPTGSSYNSPLHF
v_call: TRBV28; j_call: TRBJ2-7; clone_size: -; d_call: TRBD1; cdr3_nt: TGTGCCAGCAGTTTACCCGCCTCGACAGGGTTCCACTTTTACGAGCAGTACTTC; cdr3_aa: CASSLPASTGFHFYEQYF
v_call: TRBV20-1; j_call: TRBJ1-1; clone_size: many; d_call: -; cdr3_nt: TGCAGTGCTAGCGACGTGGGCACTGAAGCTTTCTTT; cdr3_aa: CSASDVGTEAFF
v_call: TRBV4-1; j_call: TRBJ2-4; clone_size: many; d_call: TRBD1; cdr3_nt: TGCGCCAGCAGCCAACCGAACAGGGGGCCAACCAAAAACATTCAGTACTTC; cdr3_aa: CASSQPNRGPTKNIQYF
v_call: TRBV6-5; j_call: TRBJ2-7; clone_size: many; d_call: -; cdr3_nt: TGTGCCAGCAGCCCTGTCTTGGGCAGGTTCTCCTACGAGCAGTACTTC; cdr3_aa: CASSPVLGRFSYEQYF
v_call: TRBV24-1; j_call: TRBJ2-7; clone_size: -; d_call: TRBD1; cdr3_nt: TGTGCCACCAGTGCTTCGGGACAGATCTACGAGCAGTACTTC; cdr3_aa: CATSASGQIYEQYF
v_call: TRBV3-1; j_call: TRBJ2-5; clone_size: many; d_call: -; cdr3_nt: TGTGCCAGCAGCCGCGTGGGAGAGACCCAGTACTTC; cdr3_aa: CASSRVGETQYF
v_call: TRBV12-3/TRBV12-4; j_call: TRBJ1-1; clone_size: many; d_call: -; cdr3_nt: TGTGCCAGCAGTTTGGTCAGACCTGAAGCTTTCTTT; cdr3_aa: CASSLVRPEAFF
v_call: TRBV20-1; j_call: TRBJ1-2; clone_size: many; d_call: TRBD1; cdr3_nt: TGCAGTGCTAGAGATGGGACAGGGGGGGGCTACACCTTC; cdr3_aa: CSARDGTGGGYTF
v_call: TRBV30; j_call: TRBJ1-3; clone_size: many; d_call: TRBD1; cdr3_nt: TGTGCCTGGAGTTCAGGGGGCGAAAACACCATATATTTT; cdr3_aa: CAWSSGGENTIYF
v_call: TRBV7-9; j_call: TRBJ2-4; clone_size: many; d_call: -; cdr3_nt: TGTGCCAGCAGCTTAGTAGGAACCTTTCAGTACTTC; cdr3_aa: CASSLVGTFQYF
v_call: TRBV27; j_call: TRBJ2-4; clone_size: many; d_call: -; cdr3_nt: TGTGCCAGCAGTTTAGATGGGGGGTCTTCGGTAGCCAAAAACATTCAGTACTTC; cdr3_aa: CASSLDGGSSVAKNIQYF
v_call: TRBV7-2; j_call: TRBJ1-2; clone_size: many; d_call: -; cdr3_nt: TGTGCCAGCAGCTTATTTGCAGGGGCGGGCTATGGCTACACCTTC; cdr3_aa: CASSLFAGAGYGYTF
v_call: TRBV27; j_call: TRBJ1-2; clone_size: many; d_call: -; cdr3_nt: TGTGCCAGCGGCCCTCTCGGAAGGTTTCTCTATGGCTACACCTTC; cdr3_aa: CASGPLGRFLYGYTF